The next 22 T cell receptor beta chains were all read from a single sample in a study of blood T cell repertoires in COVID-19. Assay used: immunoSEQ multiplex PCR; TCRdb lists only in-frame clones, some missing. This sample has 85,000 to 95,000 clones, with about nine tenths found just once. The material sequenced was peripheral blood. The receptor set was obtained from a man aged 55 to 70 with COVID-19, enrolled during active disease.

This chain uses TRBV19 with TRBJ2-1; D perhaps matches TRBD2 (6 bases). Trimming pared 6 bases from V and 4 bases from J, leaving 19 bases between. CDR1 LNHDA and CDR2 SQIVND come from the germline V gene (reference sequence). The CDR3 has 16 residues. In DNA form, the CDR3 reads TGTGCCAGTAGCCCCGTAACTGCGGGGTCGTACAATGAGCAGTTCTTC. Its translation: CASSPVTAGSYNEQFF.

The chain has TRBV7-3 and TRBJ2-5; 10 bases align to TRBD2. The CDR3 sequence is 16 residues long. Germline CDR1 reads SGHTA; CDR2 reads FQGTGA. After removal of 3 bases from V and 5 bases from J, the junction contained 9 bases not matched to a gene. CDR3 region: CASSLSTSGAGETQYF. The CDR3 region has the DNA TGTGCCAGCAGCTTGTCCACTAGCGGGGCGGGGGAGACCCAGTACTTC.

This clone was seen a single time. The V and J genes are TRBV10-2 and TRBJ1-3; D not resolved. This CDR3 contains 16 residues. V lost 5 bases, J lost 0 bases, and 14 bases lay in between. Germline V gene lookup returns CDR1 WSHSY and CDR2 SAAADI. The CDR3: CASSRTGFHSGNTIYF. CDR3 nucleotide sequence: TGCGCCAGCAGTCGTACGGGATTCCACTCTGGAAACACCATATATTTT.

This clone was detected once. This chain connects TRBV6-5 to TRBJ1-2; D ambiguous. The CDR3 runs 13 residues. V was clipped by 5 bases and J by 0 bases, with 7 bases between them. Germline loops: CDR1 MNHEY, CDR2 SVGAGI. The CDR3 protein is CASSQTSNYGYTF. The CDR3 DNA reads as TGTGCCAGCAGTCAGACATCTAACTATGGCTACACCTTC.

J is TRBJ2-1 and V is TRBV2; tentative D call: TRBD2 (5 bases). The CDR3 contains 15 residues. With 2 bases removed from V and 5 bases from J, the gap between germline ends came to 13 bases. Germline loops: CDR1 SNHLY, CDR2 FYNNEI. The CDR3 loop reads CASSERDVTNNEQFF. CDR3 coding DNA: TGTGCCAGCAGTGAACGGGATGTTACCAACAATGAGCAGTTCTTC.

This chain links TRBV6-5 with TRBJ1-4; possible D gene TRBD1, 6 bases. This CDR3 comprises 15 residues. V was shortened by 6 bases and J by 4 bases, with 15 bases between the two germline ends. Germline V gene sequence: CDR1 MNHEY, CDR2 SVGAGI. The CDR3 DNA is TGTGCCAGCAGCCGCCTGGACAGCCTTAATGAAAAACTGTTTTTT. As protein: CASSRLDSLNEKLFF.

The chain's CDR3 is CSVWDRVDEQYF. In DNA, the CDR3 is TGCAGCGTTTGGGACAGGGTCGACGAGCAGTACTTC. The J gene is TRBJ2-7, the V gene TRBV29-1, with 9 bases matching TRBD1. CDR1 is SQVTM and CDR2 is ANQGSEA in the germline V gene. The V gene end was trimmed by 5 bases and the J gene end by 5 bases; junction bases not matched to a gene: 4. The CDR3 extends over 12 amino acids.

The CDR3 is CASSIRDSGEQYF. The CDR3, as DNA: TGTGCCAGCAGCATACGGGACTCAGGCGAGCAGTACTTC. The chain links TRBV5-6 to TRBJ2-7; D is possibly TRBD2 (6 bases). V lost 4 bases to trimming and J lost 6 bases, with 14 bases between them. The CDR3 has 13 residues. CDR1 and CDR2 (germline): SGHDT, YYEEEE.

The chain uses TRBV7-2 and TRBJ1-2, with a tentative D call TRBD1 (6 bases). The V gene lost 5 bases and the J gene lost 3 bases, with 13 bases spanning the gap. The germline gives CDR1 SGHTA, CDR2 FQGNSA. The CDR3 totals 14 residues. This CDR3 is CASSPQTGDYGYTF. In DNA, the CDR3 is TGTGCCAGCAGCCCCCAGACAGGCGACTATGGCTACACCTTC.

Notes on this clone: At the DNA level, this CDR3 is encoded by other sequences in the same sample as well. The chain employs TRBV10-3 and TRBJ2-3, with 7 positions matching TRBD2. The CDR3 runs to 16 residues. With V trimmed by 5 bases and J by 1 base, 9 bases remained unmatched. Germline assignment: CDR1 ENHRY and CDR2 SYGVKD. This CDR3 is CAISPVAGGGTDTQYF. CDR3 DNA sequence: TGTGCCATCAGTCCAGTAGCGGGTGGGGGCACAGATACGCAGTATTTT.

The V and J genes are TRBV10-3 and TRBJ1-6; a possible D gene is TRBD1 (5 bases). CDR1 and CDR2 from the germline V gene are ENHRY and SYGVKD. The CDR3 sequence is 13 residues long. The V end lost 6 bases, the J end lost 7 bases, and 10 bases lay between the germline ends. CDR3 DNA sequence: TGTGCCATCAGGAAGACAGTGAATTCACCCCTCCACTTT. Its translation is CAIRKTVNSPLHF.

By proportion, this clone is medium-sized. J is TRBJ1-1 and V is TRBV15; no definite D call. This CDR3 has 14 residues. CDR1 LNHNV and CDR2 YYDKDF come from the germline V gene (reference sequence). Trimming took off 6 bases at V and 0 bases at J, with 11 bases between the two ends. The CDR3 sequence is CATRSIQLNTEAFF. CDR3 nucleotide sequence: TGTGCCACCAGGAGTATACAGCTGAACACTGAAGCTTTCTTT.

This clone has only one observation. The chain joins TRBV10-2 to TRBJ2-1; D is perhaps TRBD2 (6 bases). CDR1 WSHSY and CDR2 SAAADI come from the germline V gene. The CDR3 totals 15 residues. The V and J ends lost 2 bases and 0 bases respectively, with 8 bases between them. CDR3 DNA: TGCGCCAGCAGTGAGGCTAGCGCCTCCTACAATGAGCAGTTCTTC. Translated, it gives CASSEASASYNEQFF.

This clone showed up just once. V gene TRBV2 combines with J gene TRBJ1-3, with TRBD1 matching over 11 bases. Unmatched junction bases numbered 5, after V lost 4 bases and J lost 3 bases. Per germline, CDR1 SNHLY and CDR2 FYNNEI. This CDR3 spans 16 amino acids. This CDR3 is CASSARDRGVGNTIYF. The CDR3 DNA sequence: TGTGCCAGCAGTGCTAGGGACAGGGGGGTTGGAAACACCATATATTTT.

The CDR3 DNA reads TGTGCCAGCAGTCGACAGGGGACTCCCTATCAGCCCCAGCATTTT. Its protein is CASSRQGTPYQPQHF. The genes are TRBV27 and TRBJ1-5; 8 nucleotides match TRBD1. This CDR3 spans 15 amino acids. The J segment lost 5 bases and the V segment lost 5 bases, leaving 8 bases of the junction unmatched. The germline V gene encodes CDR1 MNHEY and CDR2 SMNVEV (reference sequence).

This rearrangement joins TRBV5-6 to TRBJ1-1, with unresolved D. The CDR3 is made up of 14 amino acids. Trimming removed 0 bases from V and 7 bases from J, with 13 bases in between. Germline-derived CDR1 and CDR2 are SGHDT and YYEEEE. The CDR3 bases are TGTGCCAGCAGCTTGGAGGTTGGGCAGAGTGAAGCTTTCTTT. It is translated as CASSLEVGQSEAFF.

Only one count was recorded for this clone. The V call is TRBV27, the J call TRBJ1-1, with TRBD1 matching 7 bases. The junction had 10 bases not matched to a gene; V was cut back by 5 bases and J by 1 base. The CDR3 runs 16 residues. CDR1 is MNHEY, CDR2 SMNVEV, per germline (reference sequence). The CDR3 sequence is CASSGLEGGANTEAFF. In DNA, the CDR3 is TGTGCCAGCAGTGGACTGGAAGGGGGCGCGAACACTGAAGCTTTCTTT.

The V call is TRBV7-2, the J call TRBJ2-4, with 14 bases aligning to TRBD2. V shed 5 bases and J 8 bases; nucleotides not matched to a gene: 8. CDR3 length equals 16 residues. From germline, CDR1 is SGHTA and CDR2 FQGNSA. DNA of the CDR3: TGTGCCAGCAGCCCCGGGACTAGCGGGAGTTGGGACATTCAGTACTTC. Amino acid sequence: CASSPGTSGSWDIQYF.

V is TRBV3-1 (or the pseudogene TRBV3-2) and J is TRBJ1-4; TRBD1 is a possible D gene (5 bases). The CDR3 consists of 15 residues. V dropped 4 bases and J dropped 5 bases, with 14 bases sitting between them. The germline V gene has CDR1 LGHDT and CDR2 YNNKEL (reference sequence). CDR3 nucleotides: TGTGCCAGCAGCCGCGGTAGGGGCCTGAATGAAAAACTGTTTTTT. The encoded protein is CASSRGRGLNEKLFF.

The genes are TRBV11-2 and TRBJ2-7; 10 nucleotides line up with TRBD2. The V gene's germline CDR1 is SGHAT and CDR2 FQNNGV. The CDR3 has 14 residues. The junction had 6 bases not matched to a gene; V was cut back by 6 bases and J by 4 bases. The CDR3 loop is CASSPTSGIYEQYF. Written as DNA, the CDR3 is TGTGCCAGCAGTCCCACTAGCGGGATTTACGAGCAGTACTTC. Together with reference TRBV11-2 and TRBJ2-7, the CDR3 gives the full variable domain: EAGVAQSPRYKIIEKRQSVAFWCNPISGHATLYWYQQILGQGPKLLIQFQNNGVVDDSQLPKDRFSAERLKGVDSTLKIQPAKLEDSAVYLCASSPTSGIYEQYFGPGTRLTVT.

The rearrangement uses TRBV5-1 and TRBJ1-1, with 7 positions matching TRBD1. The CDR3 is 14 amino acids. Germline lookup yields CDR1 SGHRS and CDR2 YFSETQ. V gave up 4 bases and J gave up 5 bases; unmatched junction bases: 8. DNA of the CDR3: TGCGCCAGCAGCCCACAGGGGATTGGGACTGAAGCTTTCTTT. Translating gives CASSPQGIGTEAFF.

This clone is a singleton in its sample. This rearrangement joins TRBV5-1 to TRBJ2-1, with a tentative D call TRBD1 (6 bases). The CDR3 runs 15 residues. V gave up 5 bases and J gave up 5 bases, with 17 bases separating them. The germline CDR1 and CDR2 sequences are SGHRS and YFSETQ. The CDR3 spells CASRSGTGPHNEQFF. Written as DNA, the CDR3 is TGCGCCAGCAGGTCGGGTACAGGGCCTCACAATGAGCAGTTCTTC. The whole variable domain, remainder taken from reference TRBV5-1 and TRBJ2-1, is KAGVTQTPRYLIKTRGQQVTLSCSPISGHRSVSWYQQTPGQGLQFLFEYFSETQRNKGNFPGRFSGRQFSNSRSEMNVSTLELGDSALYLCASRSGTGPHNEQFFGPGTRLTVL.